The 6 T cell receptor beta chains below all came from one sample that was sequenced in a study of blood T cell repertoires in COVID-19. Sequenced by immunoSEQ multiplex PCR; TCRdb stores in-frame clones only, minus some. The sample lists under 500,000 clones; nearly 90% were seen once. The material sequenced was PBMCs or T cells enriched from blood (not recorded which). These receptors all come from a woman between 18 and 29 years old with acute COVID-19.

This chain joins TRBV6-5 and TRBJ2-1; D is unclear. Germline CDR1 MNHEY, CDR2 SVGAGI. The CDR3 loop spans 12 amino acids. Trimming stripped 0 bases from V and 10 bases from J, with 7 bases between. The CDR3 spells CASSYSPTEQFF. CDR3 coding DNA: TGTGCCAGCAGTTACTCTCCGACAGAGCAGTTCTTC.

The gene calls are TRBV20-1 and TRBJ2-3; 7 bases are a match to TRBD2. V trimming: 3 bases; J trimming: 5 bases; junction bases outside the gene matches: 5. The length of the CDR3 is 13 residues. Germline CDR1 and CDR2: DFQATT and SNEGSKA (reference sequence). DNA of the CDR3: TGCAGTGCTAGTCGGGACTACCGAGATACGCAGTATTTT. Encoded protein: CSASRDYRDTQYF.

The rearrangement links TRBV7-9 to TRBJ2-7; 10 bases fit TRBD1. The CDR3 extends over 18 amino acids. Germline CDR1 reads SEHNR; CDR2 reads FQNEAQ (reference sequence). The ends lost 5 bases at V and 2 bases at J; junction bases unmatched: 15. This CDR3 is CASSPGAPGQGLTYEQYF. DNA for the CDR3: TGTGCCAGCAGCCCGGGGGCCCCGGGACAGGGGCTTACCTACGAGCAGTACTTC.

This sequence joins TRBV18 and TRBJ1-2; D may be TRBD1 (6 bases). Germline-derived CDR1 and CDR2 are KGHSH and LQKENI. The CDR3 sequence is 15 residues long. Deletions cut 0 bases from V and 1 base from J, with 9 bases between. CDR3 protein: CASSPPQGHNYGYTF. CDR3 in DNA: TGTGCCAGCTCACCACCGCAGGGGCATAACTATGGCTACACCTTC.

The chain employs TRBV5-5 and TRBJ2-1, with 12 bases matching TRBD1. The J segment lost 9 bases and the V segment lost 0 bases, leaving 1 base of the junction unmatched. Germline loops: CDR1 SGHKS, CDR2 YYEKEE (reference sequence). The CDR3 is 14 residues long. In DNA form, the CDR3 reads TGTGCCAGCAGCTTGGAGGGACAGGGGGCTGAGCAGTTCTTC. Its translation: CASSLEGQGAEQFF.

The rearrangement uses TRBV11-2 and TRBJ2-3; tentatively, D is TRBD2 (6 bases). Germline CDR1 reads SGHAT; CDR2 reads FQNNGV. This CDR3 is 13 amino acids long. Trimming removed 1 base from V and 4 bases from J, with 6 bases in between. CDR3 coding DNA: TGTGCCAGCAGCTTAGGGAGGGCAGATACGCAGTATTTT. Translating it yields CASSLGRADTQYF.